These 17 T cell receptor beta chains were all obtained from the same sample, sequenced in a study of vaccination and CD4 T cells after COVID-19. Stated treatment: roughly 10-day PBMC culture with coronavirus spike peptide pools or control peptides (ViraFEST assay). An Oncomine TCR Beta short-read assay was used to sequence the DNA from cultured CD4+ T cells. Via MiXCR, TCRdb re-called the PCR reads, giving one row per CDR3 protein. Of roughly 14,000 distinct CDR3 sequences listed, 40% to 60% were seen once; the top ten hold more than 25%. These receptors' antigens are unknown. Sample: cultured CD4+ T cells from blood, taken after SARS-CoV-2 vaccination. These receptors were collected from a human donor with COVID-19.

The rearrangement links TRBV11-3 to TRBJ2-7; no clear D gene. Trimming removed 5 bases at V and 10 bases at J, with 21 bases between. The germline V gene has CDR1 SGHNT and CDR2 YENEEA. This CDR3 has 14 amino acids. CDR3 sequence reads: CASSPATVRADQYF. Here the CDR3 DNA reads TGTGCCAGCAGCCCGGCCACAGTACGAGCCGACCAGTACTTC.

This chain uses TRBV15 with TRBJ1-2; D call uncertain. V was trimmed by 0 bases and J by 3 bases, leaving 11 bases between them. CDR3 length: 15 residues. Germline V CDR1 and CDR2: LNHNV, YYDKDF (reference sequence). The CDR3 region has the DNA TGTGCCACCAGCAGAGATCGGCTGGGCGACTATGGCTACACCTTC. The encoded protein is CATSRDRLGDYGYTF.

This clonotype was found a few times. This chain uses TRBV10-1 with TRBJ2-3; D is unclear. The CDR3 loop spans 13 amino acids. V was clipped by 3 bases and J by 1 base, with 5 bases between them. In germline, CDR1 is WNHNN, CDR2 SYGVQD (reference sequence). The CDR3 is CASSDGGTDTQYF. CDR3 sequence (DNA): TGCGCCAGCAGTGATGGGGGCACAGATACGCAGTATTTT.

V is TRBV24-1 and J is TRBJ1-1, with 9 bases identical to TRBD1. The length of the CDR3 is 15 residues. V gave up 3 bases and J gave up 6 bases; unmatched junction bases: 7. Germline V CDR1 and CDR2: KGHDR, SFDVKD. CDR3 sequence reads: CATSDPRQGVSEAFF. The CDR3 DNA reads as TGTGCCACCAGTGATCCTCGACAGGGGGTGTCTGAAGCTTTCTTT.

This clonotype was detected a few times. This chain connects TRBV14 to TRBJ2-1; tentative D call: TRBD1 (6 bases). CDR3 size: 14 residues. CDR1 is SGHDN, CDR2 FVKESK, per germline. V lost 5 bases and J lost 5, with 13 bases in between. The CDR3 region is CASSVRQDNNEQFF. For the CDR3, the DNA is TGTGCCAGCAGCGTTCGACAGGACAACAATGAGCAGTTCTTC.

The chain has TRBV3-1 and TRBJ1-5; 7 bases match TRBD1. Germline CDR1 and CDR2: LGHDT and YNNKEL (reference sequence). The CDR3 extends over 15 amino acids. The V segment lost 2 bases and the J segment 6 bases; nucleotides outside the gene matches: 7. CDR3 in DNA: TGTGCCAGCAGCCAATTACAGGGGCTTAGTCAGCCCCAGCATTTT. Translated, it gives CASSQLQGLSQPQHF.

J is TRBJ2-5 and V is TRBV25-1; 10 nucleotides agree with TRBD2. CDR1 and CDR2 from the germline V gene are MGHDK and SYGVNS. The ends lost 5 bases at V and 4 bases at J; junction bases unmatched: 7. The CDR3 loop spans 15 amino acids. CDR3 DNA sequence: TGTGCCAGCAGTTTAGCGGGGGGCGCAGGAGAGACCCAGTACTTC. Amino acids: CASSLAGGAGETQYF.

This clonotype was recorded a few times. The rearrangement uses TRBV20-1 and TRBJ1-5; 8 bases agree with TRBD1. Trimming took 4 bases from V and 4 from J; bases not matched to a gene: 3. Germline CDR1 and CDR2: DFQATT and SNEGSKA (reference sequence). The CDR3 totals 13 residues. The CDR3 is CSATTGVNQPQHF. CDR3 coding DNA: TGCAGTGCTACGACAGGGGTGAATCAGCCCCAGCATTTT.

This clonotype has only a few counts. The J gene is TRBJ2-3, the V gene TRBV7-2; 12 bases are shared with TRBD2. The CDR3 covers 17 residues. CDR1 is SGHTA and CDR2 is FQGNSA in the germline V gene. The V segment lost 4 bases and the J segment 6 bases; nucleotides outside the gene matches: 11. The CDR3 sequence is CASSSNRLAGEQDTQYF. The CDR3 DNA reads as TGTGCCAGCAGCTCGAACAGACTAGCGGGGGAGCAGGATACGCAGTATTTT. The full variable domain, rest sourced from reference TRBV7-2 and TRBJ2-3, is GAGVSQSPSNKVTEKGKDVELRCDPISGHTALYWYRQSLGQGLEFLIYFQGNSAPDKSGLPSDRFSAERTGGSVSTLTIQRTQQEDSAVYLCASSSNRLAGEQDTQYFGPGTRLTVL.

The chain uses TRBV20-1 and TRBJ2-1; D is possibly TRBD2 (6 bases). CDR1 is DFQATT, CDR2 SNEGSKA, per germline (reference sequence). CDR3 length: 15 amino acids. Deletions cut 6 bases from V and 6 bases from J, with 21 bases between. This chain's CDR3 is CSAGGPKASLNEQFF. The CDR3 nucleotides read TGCAGTGCGGGGGGACCGAAGGCCTCCCTCAATGAGCAGTTCTTC.

The gene calls are TRBV6-4 and TRBJ1-5; 9 bases line up with TRBD1. With 4 bases clipped from V and 7 bases from J, the junction kept 8 bases outside the gene matches. The CDR3 is made up of 15 amino acids. Per the germline V gene, CDR1 is MRHNA and CDR2 is SNTAGT. The CDR3 DNA reads TGTGCCAGCAGTGCCCAGGGACAGGGAGGGCAGCCCCAGCATTTT. Amino acid sequence: CASSAQGQGGQPQHF.

In this sample, this clonotype turned up a few times. The chain employs TRBV6-4 and TRBJ2-3; 8 bases are a match to TRBD1. Losses at the gene ends were 4 bases for V and 7 bases for J; bases not matched to a gene: 10. This CDR3 contains 15 residues. Germline CDR1 MRHNA, CDR2 SNTAGT. The CDR3 DNA sequence: TGTGCCAGCAGTGCCGAGACAGGGGCCACTCATACGCAGTATTTT. Translating gives CASSAETGATHTQYF.

The table lists this clonotype with a few counts. Written as DNA, the CDR3 is TGTGCCAGCAGCAGACAGGGCTCCTATAATTCACCCCTCCACTTT. This sequence encodes CASSRQGSYNSPLHF. V and J are TRBV27 and TRBJ1-6, with 7 bases aligning to TRBD1. The CDR3 consists of 15 residues. The trim removed 6 bases at V and 0 bases at J, leaving 2 bases unmatched. CDR1 and CDR2 from the germline V gene are MNHEY and SMNVEV (reference sequence).

The chain is built from TRBV25-1 and TRBJ1-4; TRBD1 might be the D (6 bases). This CDR3 is built from 15 residues. Germline loops: CDR1 MGHDK, CDR2 SYGVNS. Trimming took 4 bases from V and 2 from J, leaving 11 bases between them. The CDR3 is CASSGGRGTNEKLFF. The CDR3 DNA reads TGTGCCAGCAGTGGGGGAAGGGGGACTAATGAAAAACTGTTTTTT.

The chain is built from TRBV5-1 and TRBJ1-3; D not certain. The germline CDR1 and CDR2 sequences are SGHRS and YFSETQ. The CDR3 totals 16 residues. V lost 4 bases and J 0 bases, leaving 14 bases between the germline ends. The CDR3 DNA follows: TGCGCCAGCAGCCTGGGAGACACGATCTCTGGAAACACCATATATTTT. Amino acid sequence: CASSLGDTISGNTIYF.

The chain carries TRBV2 and TRBJ2-3; D is unclear. Per germline, CDR1 SNHLY and CDR2 FYNNEI. There are 13 residues in the CDR3. V shed 3 bases and J shed 1 base, with 5 bases lying between them. CDR3 sequence reads: CASSDSRTDTQYF. The DNA of the CDR3 is TGTGCCAGCAGTGATTCCCGCACAGATACGCAGTATTTT.

The gene calls are TRBV24-1 and TRBJ1-1, with TRBD1 identical over 7 bases. With 2 bases clipped from V and 1 base from J, the junction kept 6 bases outside the gene matches. CDR3 size: 16 residues. Germline values: CDR1 KGHDR, CDR2 SFDVKD. The CDR3 bases are TGTGCCACCAGTGATTCGACAGGGAGGCGGAACACTGAAGCTTTCTTT. Its protein product is CATSDSTGRRNTEAFF.